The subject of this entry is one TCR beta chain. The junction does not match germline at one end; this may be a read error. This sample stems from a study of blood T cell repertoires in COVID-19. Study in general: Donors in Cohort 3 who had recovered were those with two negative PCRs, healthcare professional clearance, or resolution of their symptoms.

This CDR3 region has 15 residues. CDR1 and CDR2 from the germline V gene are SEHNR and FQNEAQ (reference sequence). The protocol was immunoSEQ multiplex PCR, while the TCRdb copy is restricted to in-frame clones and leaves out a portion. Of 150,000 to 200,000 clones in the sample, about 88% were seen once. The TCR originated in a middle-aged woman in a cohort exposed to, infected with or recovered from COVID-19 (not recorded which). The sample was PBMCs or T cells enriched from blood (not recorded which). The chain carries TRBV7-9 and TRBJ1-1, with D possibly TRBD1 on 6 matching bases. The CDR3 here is CASSGDNRGLGETFF. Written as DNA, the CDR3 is TGTGCCAGCAGCGGGGACAATCGCGGGCTCGGTGAAACTTTCTTT.